This T cell receptor (beta chain) was identified in a study of T cell repertoires in cytomegalovirus infection. Background on the study: From public TCR beta signatures came an indication of both CMV infection and matching HLA type. Broader study findings: Dominant in the ex vivo response were TCR beta clonotypes restricted by HLA-C and specific for CMV. The cumulative frequency of public TCR beta families identified carriers of CMV plus the relevant HLA.

The CDR3 loop spans 14 amino acids. V was trimmed by 5 bases and J by 3 bases, leaving 10 bases between them. The germline V gene has CDR1 SGHVS and CDR2 FQNEAQ. This clonotype was detected only a few times. What it binds is unknown. TCRdb used MiXCR to reprocess the reads, holding one entry per CDR3 protein. The data contain approximately 390,000 distinct CDR3 sequences, nearly 35% of them singletons. The gene calls are TRBV7-8 and TRBJ1-4; D gene unclear. The TCR originated in a human donor in good health (CMV status not recorded). Some clones in this sample may be carry-over from other donors' samples. Sample: cultured PBMCs, taken from culture after CMV antigen stimulation. The CDR3 reads CASSTPGPNEKLFF. The CDR3 region has the DNA TGTGCCAGCAGCACACCAGGCCCTAATGAAAAACTGTTTTTT.